This is a list of T cell receptor beta chains from one sample in a study of shared clonotypes between healthy human individuals. The data were produced by immunoSEQ multiplex PCR, yet TCRdb's version contains in-frame clones alone and is incomplete. There are just over 2,000,000 clones in the sample; 95% occur only once, and under 0.15% lies in the top ten. Specimen: naive CD4+ T cells sorted from blood. Receptors were obtained from a man aged 18 to 30 in good health. Both conserved end residues are part of each CDR3. D genes are given only for firm matches. Clone sizes are given selectively: once, few, many, or a class where the clone is expanded.

once | TRBJ2-1 | TRBD1 | TRBV7-2 | CASSGQGENEQFF | TGTGCCAGCAGCGGACAGGGGGAGAATGAGCAGTTCTTC
NA | TRBJ2-7 | NA | TRBV19 | CASSMGVHSYEQYF | TGTGCCAGTAGTATGGGCGTCCACTCCTACGAGCAGTACTTC
NA | TRBJ2-7 | NA | TRBV4-1 | CASSVGGTGPYEQYF | TGCGCCAGCAGCGTCGGGGGGACAGGTCCCTACGAGCAGTACTTC
NA | TRBJ2-1 | NA | TRBV10-1 | CASGSGRDRYNEQFF | TGCGCCAGCGGCTCTGGCAGGGACCGCTACAATGAGCAGTTCTTC
once | TRBJ1-2 | NA | TRBV7-9 | CASSLSGDTF | TGTGCCAGCAGCTTATCCGGGGACACCTTC
NA | TRBJ2-1 | NA | TRBV7-3 | CASSLGHNEQFF | TGTGCCAGCAGCTTAGGTCACAATGAGCAGTTCTTC
NA | TRBJ1-6 | NA | TRBV6-4 | CASSFQGGANSPLHF | TGTGCCAGCAGTTTCCAGGGAGGGGCCAATTCACCCCTCCACTTT
NA | TRBJ1-2 | TRBD1 | TRBV19 | CASSIVARGNGYTF | TGTGCCAGTAGTATAGTGGCCAGGGGGAATGGCTACACCTTC
once | TRBJ2-3 | NA | TRBV18 | CASSPNPRDTQYF | TGTGCCAGCTCACCGAATCCACGGGATACGCAGTATTTT
NA | TRBJ1-6 | TRBD1 | TRBV11-2 | CASSHGTGSSYNSPLHF | TGTGCCAGCAGTCACGGGACAGGGAGCTCCTATAATTCACCCCTCCACTTT
NA | TRBJ1-4 | NA | TRBV5-1 | CASSLARAGRGEKLFF | TGCGCCAGCAGCTTGGCCAGAGCGGGACGAGGTGAAAAACTGTTTTTT
NA | TRBJ1-4 | TRBD1 | TRBV2 | CASSKGQGKGREEKLFF | TGTGCCAGCTCGAAAGGACAGGGAAAGGGAAGGGAGGAAAAACTGTTTTTT
NA | TRBJ1-2 | TRBD1 | TRBV28 | CASSFRGLSYGYTF | TGTGCCAGCAGTTTTAGGGGGCTCAGCTATGGCTACACCTTC
NA | TRBJ1-5 | NA | TRBV5-3 | CARSPYGRNQPQHF | TGTGCCAGAAGCCCCTATGGACGTAATCAGCCCCAGCATTTT
NA | TRBJ1-6 | NA | TRBV30 | CAWTRYNSPLHF | TGTGCCTGGACACGTTATAATTCACCCCTCCACTTT
NA | TRBJ1-1 | NA | TRBV11-2 | CASSLQGISSEAFF | TGTGCCAGCAGCTTACAGGGGATTAGCTCTGAAGCTTTCTTT
NA | TRBJ2-3 | NA | TRBV30 | CAWSRSGAEDTQYF | TGTGCCTGGAGTCGTTCGGGAGCGGAAGATACGCAGTATTTT
NA | TRBJ2-1 | TRBD2 | TRBV9 | CASSLTSELISYNEQFF | TGTGCCAGCAGCCTTACTAGCGAACTTATCTCCTACAATGAGCAGTTCTTC
NA | TRBJ1-5 | NA | TRBV18 | CASSLPGGNQPQHF | TGTGCCAGCTCACTGCCCGGGGGCAATCAGCCCCAGCATTTT
NA | TRBJ1-2 | NA | TRBV5-1 | CASSLANSGTTYGYTF | TGCGCCAGCAGCTTGGCTAATTCCGGGACCACCTATGGCTACACCTTC
NA | TRBJ1-5 | TRBD1 | TRBV6-1 | CASSEGQGATPQHF | TGTGCCAGCAGTGAGGGACAGGGGGCCACGCCCCAGCATTTT
NA | TRBJ1-6 | NA | TRBV5-1 | CASSTNRDRNSPLHF | TGCGCCAGCAGCACCAACAGGGATCGGAATTCACCCCTCCACTTT
NA | TRBJ2-5 | NA | TRBV7-7 | CASSQDRRETQYF | TGTGCTAGCAGCCAAGACCGTAGAGAGACCCAGTACTTC
NA | TRBJ1-1 | NA | TRBV6-5 | CASTRVNTEAFF | TGTGCCAGCACAAGGGTGAACACTGAAGCTTTCTTT
once | TRBJ2-7 | NA | TRBV30 | CAWSVQAKLGEQYF | TGTGCCTGGAGTGTTCAGGCCAAGCTTGGCGAGCAGTACTTC
NA | TRBJ2-5 | TRBD2 | TRBV7-9 | CASSPEGLAGLKTQYF | TGTGCCAGCAGCCCCGAAGGACTAGCGGGATTAAAGACCCAGTACTTC
NA | TRBJ1-3 | TRBD1 | TRBV5-1 | CASSPGTGDSGNTIYF | TGCGCCAGCAGCCCCGGGACAGGGGACTCTGGAAACACCATATATTTT
NA | TRBJ1-6 | NA | TRBV6-5 | CASSTRDSPLHF | TGTGCCAGCAGTACACGCGATTCACCCCTCCACTTT
NA | TRBJ2-6 | NA | TRBV2 | CASSTQLSGANVLTF | TGTGCCAGCAGTACACAGCTTTCTGGGGCCAACGTCCTGACTTTC
once | TRBJ1-1 | NA | TRBV5-1 | CASSRRTSGNRVNTEAFF | TGCGCCAGCAGCCGTAGGACTTCTGGGAACAGGGTGAACACTGAAGCTTTCTTT
NA | TRBJ2-2 | TRBD2 | TRBV7-6 | CVSGGLNTGELFF | TGTGTAAGCGGGGGCCTGAACACCGGGGAGCTGTTTTTT
NA | TRBJ2-2 | TRBD2 | TRBV10-3 | CAISGGTTSGAYTGELFF | TGTGCCATCAGTGGGGGGACTACTAGCGGAGCTTACACCGGGGAGCTGTTTTTT
once | TRBJ2-1 | TRBD2 | TRBV10-3 | CAISESMTSGGQSFF | TGTGCCATCAGTGAGTCCATGACTAGCGGGGGGCAATCGTTCTTC
many | TRBJ2-7 | NA | TRBV27 | CASSLTAGEIYEQYF | TGTGCCAGCAGTTTAACGGCAGGGGAAATCTACGAGCAGTACTTC
NA | TRBJ2-5 | TRBD2 | TRBV6-1 | CASSETGTSPLAQYF | TGTGCCAGCAGTGAAACCGGGACTAGTCCTCTGGCCCAGTACTTC
NA | TRBJ2-3 | NA | TRBV5-6 | CASSFFSTDTQYF | TGTGCCAGCAGCTTTTTTAGCACAGATACGCAGTATTTT
NA | TRBJ2-7 | NA | TRBV2 | CASSETSGYYEQYF | TGTGCCAGCAGTGAGACTTCGGGGTACTACGAGCAGTACTTC
NA | TRBJ2-7 | NA | TRBV5-1 | CASSLGQLADEQYF | TGCGCCAGCAGCTTAGGGCAGCTGGCGGACGAGCAGTACTTC
few | TRBJ1-6 | TRBD1 | TRBV6-5 | CASRGQGEGSPLHF | TGTGCCAGCAGGGGACAGGGGGAGGGATCACCCCTCCACTTT
NA | TRBJ1-1 | NA | TRBV10-3 | CAISEEPGKTVNTEAFF | TGTGCCATCAGTGAGGAGCCAGGGAAGACGGTGAACACTGAAGCTTTCTTT
NA | TRBJ1-5 | NA | TRBV9 | CASSATGIGQPQHF | TGTGCCAGCAGCGCTACAGGGATCGGGCAGCCCCAGCATTTT
NA | TRBJ1-3 | NA | TRBV28 | CASSGWDTIYF | TGTGCCAGCAGTGGGTGGGACACCATATATTTT
NA | TRBJ2-1 | TRBD2 | TRBV7-9 | CASSTWTSGRDNEQFF | TGTGCCAGCAGCACTTGGACTAGCGGGAGGGACAATGAGCAGTTCTTC
NA | TRBJ2-5 | TRBD2 | TRBV11-2 | CASSPGTSGRVWSQETQYF | TGTGCCAGCAGCCCCGGGACTAGCGGGAGGGTTTGGTCCCAAGAGACCCAGTACTTC
NA | TRBJ2-7 | NA | TRBV6-5 | CASSYSGRTYEQYF | TGTGCCAGCAGTTACTCGGGGAGGACCTACGAGCAGTACTTC
NA | TRBJ2-5 | NA | TRBV30 | CAWSVGGFQETQYF | TGTGCCTGGAGTGTGGGCGGGTTCCAGGAGACCCAGTACTTC
NA | TRBJ2-2 | TRBD1 | TRBV6-6 | CASSYDRVVGELFF | TGTGCCAGCAGTTACGACAGGGTCGTCGGGGAGCTGTTTTTT
NA | TRBJ1-5 | NA | TRBV5-1 | CASSLALRLDNQPQHF | TGCGCCAGCAGCTTGGCCTTACGGTTGGACAATCAGCCCCAGCATTTT
NA | TRBJ1-5 | NA | TRBV6-1 | CASRGQTNQPQHF | TGTGCCAGCAGAGGACAGACCAATCAGCCCCAGCATTTT